The source of this T cell receptor beta chain is a study of esophageal squamous cell carcinoma under preoperative chemotherapy. In the study overall: Both tumor-infiltrating lymphocytes and peripheral blood T cells were profiled. The study's findings and limits: Peripheral T cells showed a significant TCR diversity increase after chemotherapy, unlike tumor-infiltrating lymphocytes. Paclitaxel-nedaplatin therapy caused immediate, substantial clonotype frequency changes.

A word on this clonotype: Its antigen is still unknown.

Noted time point: after preoperative PTX-NDP chemotherapy. Before surgery, patients were given preoperative paclitaxel-nedaplatin chemotherapy. This CDR3 has 15 residues. From germline, CDR1 is SGHVS and CDR2 FQNEAQ. V was shortened by 5 bases and J by 2 bases, with 10 bases between the two germline ends. TCRdb re-called the PCR reads with MiXCR, one entry per CDR3 protein. The table shows 15,000 to 20,000 distinct CDR3 sequences, with more than 45% occurring only once. This TCR was sampled from a human donor with esophageal squamous cell carcinoma. The donor label of this sample is uncertain. The chain couples TRBV7-8 to TRBJ2-6; D gene uncertain. This specimen was acquired from a patient given preoperative chemotherapy. CDR3 nucleotides: TGTGCCAGCAGCCTCGACATCACTGGGGCCAACGTCCTGACTTTC. It encodes CASSLDITGANVLTF.